One T cell receptor beta chain is described in this entry. Antigen: not known. The record originates from a study of beta chain features in type 1 diabetes. CDR3 length equals 15 residues. Per the germline V gene, CDR1 is SGHRS and CDR2 is YFSETQ. V gave up 0 bases and J gave up 4 bases, with 13 bases separating them. The sequenced template was cDNA made from the entire isolated RNA. Assay: immunoSEQ multiplex PCR; the TCRdb copy retains only in-frame clones and omits some. The sample lists under 200,000 clones, about 8.1% occurring once. Study-level results: Unsettled here was the matter of whether HLA type influences TCRB rearrangement. Shorter TCRB CDR3s, moderately but significantly so, were found in Type 1 diabetes patients in all four CD4+ subsets.

The sequencing input was central memory CD4+ T cells from blood. The chain has TRBV5-1 and TRBJ2-5; a weak D match, TRBD2 (6 bases). This clonotype originated in a woman younger than 30 with type 1 diabetes. The CDR3 sequence: CASSLAGVAAETQYF. Written as DNA, the CDR3 is TGCGCCAGCAGCTTGGCCGGGGTAGCGGCAGAGACCCAGTACTTC.